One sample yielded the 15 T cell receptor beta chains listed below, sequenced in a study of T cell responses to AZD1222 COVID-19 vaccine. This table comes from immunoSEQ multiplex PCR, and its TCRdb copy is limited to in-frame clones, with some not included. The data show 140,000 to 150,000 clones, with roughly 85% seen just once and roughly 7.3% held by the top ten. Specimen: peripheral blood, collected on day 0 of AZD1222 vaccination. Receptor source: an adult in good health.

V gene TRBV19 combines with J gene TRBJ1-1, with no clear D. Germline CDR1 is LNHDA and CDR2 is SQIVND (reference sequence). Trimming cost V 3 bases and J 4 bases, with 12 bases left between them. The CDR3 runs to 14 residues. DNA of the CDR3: TGTGCCAGTAGTATGCTCGAGGCCCCCACTGAAGCTTTCTTT. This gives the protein CASSMLEAPTEAFF.

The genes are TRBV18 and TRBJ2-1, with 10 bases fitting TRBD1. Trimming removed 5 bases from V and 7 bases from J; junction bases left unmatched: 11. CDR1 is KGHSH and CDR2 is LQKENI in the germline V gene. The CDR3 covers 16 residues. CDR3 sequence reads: CASSKGQGVKDNEQFF. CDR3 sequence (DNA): TGTGCCAGCTCAAAAGGACAGGGGGTAAAAGATAATGAGCAGTTCTTC.

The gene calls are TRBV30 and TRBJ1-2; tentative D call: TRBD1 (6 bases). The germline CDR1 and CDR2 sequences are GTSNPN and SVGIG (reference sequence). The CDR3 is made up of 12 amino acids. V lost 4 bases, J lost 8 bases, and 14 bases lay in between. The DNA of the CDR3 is TGTGCCTGGACCCCGGGGGGGCAAGGCTACACCTTC. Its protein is CAWTPGGQGYTF. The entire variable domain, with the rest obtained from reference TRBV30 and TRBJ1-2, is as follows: SQTIHQWPATLVQPVGSPLSLECTVEGTSNPNLYWYRQAAGRGLQLLFYSVGIGQISSEVPQNLSASRPQDRQFILSSKKLLLSDSGFYLCAWTPGGQGYTFGSGTRLTVV.

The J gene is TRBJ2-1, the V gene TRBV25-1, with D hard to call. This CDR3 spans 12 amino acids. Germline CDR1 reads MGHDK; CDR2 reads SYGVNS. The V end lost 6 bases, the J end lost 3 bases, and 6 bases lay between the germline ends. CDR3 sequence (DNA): TGTGCCAGCAGGTCTTTCTACAATGAGCAGTTCTTC. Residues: CASRSFYNEQFF. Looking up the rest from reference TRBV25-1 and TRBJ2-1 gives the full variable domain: EADIYQTPRYLVIGTGKKITLECSQTMGHDKMYWYQQDPGMELHLIHYSYGVNSTEKGDLSSESTVSRIRTEHFPLTLESARPSHTSQYLCASRSFYNEQFFGPGTRLTVL.

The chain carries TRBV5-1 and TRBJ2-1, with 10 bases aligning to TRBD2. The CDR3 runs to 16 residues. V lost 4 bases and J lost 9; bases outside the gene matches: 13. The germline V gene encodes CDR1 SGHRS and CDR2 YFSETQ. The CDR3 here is CASSGASGGLLSEQFF. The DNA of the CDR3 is TGCGCCAGCAGCGGGGCTAGCGGGGGCCTCCTGAGTGAGCAGTTCTTC.

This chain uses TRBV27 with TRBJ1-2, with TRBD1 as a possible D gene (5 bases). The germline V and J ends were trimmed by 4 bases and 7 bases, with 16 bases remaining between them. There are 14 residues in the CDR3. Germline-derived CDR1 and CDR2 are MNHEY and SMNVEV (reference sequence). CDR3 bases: TGTGCCAGCAGTTCCGGGACGTACAGCGGTGGCTACACCTTC. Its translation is CASSSGTYSGGYTF.

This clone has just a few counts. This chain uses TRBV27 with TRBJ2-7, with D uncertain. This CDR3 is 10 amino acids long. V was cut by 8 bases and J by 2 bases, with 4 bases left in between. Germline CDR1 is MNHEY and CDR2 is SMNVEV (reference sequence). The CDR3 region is CASGAYEQYF. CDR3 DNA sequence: TGTGCCAGCGGGGCCTACGAGCAGTACTTC.

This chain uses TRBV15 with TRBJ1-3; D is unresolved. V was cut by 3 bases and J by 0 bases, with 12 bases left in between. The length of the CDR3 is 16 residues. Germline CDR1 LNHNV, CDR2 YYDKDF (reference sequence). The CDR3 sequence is CATSSGLLSSGNTIYF. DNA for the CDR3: TGTGCCACCAGCAGTGGACTGTTAAGCTCTGGAAACACCATATATTTT.

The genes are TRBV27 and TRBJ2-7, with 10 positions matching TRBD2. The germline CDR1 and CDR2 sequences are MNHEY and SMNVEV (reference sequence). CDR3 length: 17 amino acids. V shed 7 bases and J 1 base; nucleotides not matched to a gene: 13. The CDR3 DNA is TGTGCCAGCACCGTAAGCGGGGGGGGAACATTATCCTACGAGCAGTACTTC. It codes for CASTVSGGGTLSYEQYF.

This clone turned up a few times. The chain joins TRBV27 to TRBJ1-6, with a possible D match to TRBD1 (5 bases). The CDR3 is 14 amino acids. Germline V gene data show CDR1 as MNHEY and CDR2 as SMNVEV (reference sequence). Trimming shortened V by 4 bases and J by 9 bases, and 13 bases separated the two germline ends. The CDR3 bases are TGTGCCAGCAGTTATGGGGCGGGAGGTTCACCCCTCCACTTT. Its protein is CASSYGAGGSPLHF.

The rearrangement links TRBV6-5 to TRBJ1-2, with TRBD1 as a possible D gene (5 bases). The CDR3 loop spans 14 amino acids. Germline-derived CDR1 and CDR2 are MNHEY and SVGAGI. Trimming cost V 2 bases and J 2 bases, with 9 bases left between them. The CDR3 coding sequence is TGTGCCAGCAGTTACGGCAGGGTCAACTATGGCTACACCTTC. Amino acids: CASSYGRVNYGYTF.

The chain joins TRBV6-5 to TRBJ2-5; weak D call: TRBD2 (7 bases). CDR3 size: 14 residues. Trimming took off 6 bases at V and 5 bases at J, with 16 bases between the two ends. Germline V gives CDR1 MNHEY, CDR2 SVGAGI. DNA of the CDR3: TGTGCCAGCAGCTCCGAGGGGGGGCGGGAGACCCAGTACTTC. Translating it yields CASSSEGGRETQYF.

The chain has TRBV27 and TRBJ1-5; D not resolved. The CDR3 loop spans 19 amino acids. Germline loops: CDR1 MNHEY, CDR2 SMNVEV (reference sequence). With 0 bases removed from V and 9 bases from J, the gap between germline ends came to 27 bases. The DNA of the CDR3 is TGTGCCAGCAGTTTATCGATGAATACGGGAGGGAGATTTAATAGGCCCCAGCATTTT. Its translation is CASSLSMNTGGRFNRPQHF.

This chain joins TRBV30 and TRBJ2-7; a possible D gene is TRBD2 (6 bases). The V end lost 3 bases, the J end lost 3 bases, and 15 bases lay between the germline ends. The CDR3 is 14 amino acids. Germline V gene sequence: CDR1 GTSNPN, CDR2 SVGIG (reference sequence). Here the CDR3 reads CAWSFPDYLYEQYF. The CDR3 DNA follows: TGTGCCTGGAGCTTTCCGGACTATCTCTACGAGCAGTACTTC.

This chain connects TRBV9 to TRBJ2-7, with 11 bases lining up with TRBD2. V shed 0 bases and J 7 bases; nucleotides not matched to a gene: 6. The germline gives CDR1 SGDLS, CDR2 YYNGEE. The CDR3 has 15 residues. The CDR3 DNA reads TGTGCCAGCAGCGTAGAGGCTAGCGGGGGGCGTGAGCAGTACTTC. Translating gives CASSVEASGGREQYF.